These T cell receptor beta chains were read from a single sample in a study of cytomegalovirus exposure and HLA in healthy donors. Sequencing used immunoSEQ multiplex PCR; TCRdb keeps in-frame clones, though not all of them. The table includes 150,000 to 200,000 clones, 70% to 90% detected once. Sequenced: PBMCs. These receptors originate from a man aged 25-45 years in good health and CMV-seropositive. CDR3s include the opening cysteine and the closing phenylalanine or tryptophan. A D gene is named only where the DNA matches it firmly. For some rows the clone size is stated as once, few or many, or as a class when expanded; others skip it.

j_call clone_size d_call v_call cdr3_aa cdr3_nt
TRBJ1-2 NA TRBD1 TRBV7-2 CASSLADRSYGYTF TGTGCCAGCAGCTTAGCGGACAGGAGCTATGGCTACACCTTC
TRBJ2-7 few NA TRBV25-1 CASSELVRQYF TGTGCCAGCAGTGAATTGGTGAGGCAGTACTTC
TRBJ2-5 NA TRBD2 TRBV2 CASRRTSRTVETQYF TGTGCCAGCAGAAGGACTAGCAGGACCGTGGAGACCCAGTACTTC
TRBJ1-1 once NA TRBV4-2 CASSQVSARNTEAFF TGTGCCAGCAGCCAAGTCTCTGCCAGGAACACTGAAGCTTTCTTT
TRBJ2-1 NA TRBD2 TRBV14 CASSQDPTSGRPNEQFF TGTGCCAGCAGCCAAGATCCGACTAGCGGGCGCCCCAATGAGCAGTTCTTC
TRBJ2-7 NA NA TRBV2 CASSDIGAEQYF TGTGCCAGCAGTGACATAGGGGCCGAGCAGTACTTC
TRBJ1-1 once TRBD1 TRBV5-1 CASSWRQGNTEAFF TGCGCCAGCAGCTGGAGACAGGGGAACACTGAAGCTTTCTTT
TRBJ1-2 NA TRBD1 TRBV5-1 CASSRGDRGVPNYGYTF TGCGCCAGCAGCAGAGGGGACAGGGGAGTCCCGAACTATGGCTACACCTTC
TRBJ1-6 NA NA TRBV27 CASSFWGQSSYNSPLHF TGTGCCAGCAGTTTCTGGGGCCAGAGCTCCTATAATTCACCCCTCCACTTT
TRBJ2-3 NA NA TRBV23-1 CASSQLGRGTDTQYF TGCGCCAGCAGTCAATTGGGAAGGGGAACAGATACGCAGTATTTT
TRBJ2-7 few NA TRBV27 CASSSVQAYQQYF TGTGCCAGCAGTTCGGTACAGGCCTATCAGCAGTACTTC
TRBJ1-4 NA TRBD1 TRBV30 CACQDRANEKLFF TGTGCCTGCCAAGACAGGGCGAATGAAAAACTGTTTTTT
TRBJ1-1 NA NA TRBV2 CASLVGLLNTEAFF TGTGCCAGCCTTGTTGGGCTCTTGAACACTGAAGCTTTCTTT
TRBJ2-7 NA TRBD1 TRBV5-1 CASSLGGTDYEQYF TGCGCCAGCAGCTTGGGTGGGACAGACTACGAGCAGTACTTC
TRBJ2-2 NA NA TRBV6-1 CASSELVGEGAGELFF TGTGCCAGCAGTGAACTGGTAGGGGAAGGAGCCGGGGAGCTGTTTTTT
TRBJ2-1 once NA TRBV27 CASSLGGNEQFF TGTGCCAGCAGTTTAGGGGGGAATGAGCAGTTCTTC
TRBJ1-2 few TRBD1 TRBV4-2 CASSPGQAENYGYTF TGTGCCAGCAGCCCTGGACAGGCGGAGAACTATGGCTACACCTTC
TRBJ1-1 NA TRBD1 TRBV23-1 CASSQSGTGANTEAFF TGCGCCAGCAGTCAATCCGGGACAGGGGCGAACACTGAAGCTTTCTTT
TRBJ2-3 NA NA TRBV18 CASSPTPAVVTDTQYF TGTGCCAGCTCACCAACCCCAGCGGTCGTGACGGATACGCAGTATTTT
TRBJ1-1 few NA TRBV5-6 CASSLEIAMNTEAFF TGTGCCAGCAGCTTAGAGATAGCTATGAACACTGAAGCTTTCTTT